What follows are 28 T cell receptor beta chains derived from one specimen sequenced in a study of neurological immune-mediated disorders. One entry per CDR3 protein, called by TCRdb with MiXCR from the 5' RACE reads. The repertoire holds about 66,000 distinct CDR3 sequences, with roughly 4.8% as singletons. Material: PBMCs. Receptors originate from a man aged 25-45 years with multiple sclerosis.

This clonotype was counted a few times. This chain uses TRBV5-1 with TRBJ1-2; D possibly corresponds to TRBD1 (6 bases). Trimming left V 0 bases short and J 3 bases short, with 12 bases between. Germline V gene sequence: CDR1 SGHRS, CDR2 YFSETQ. CDR3 length equals 15 residues. CDR3 region: CASSLGFGGDYGYTF. The CDR3 nucleotides are TGCGCCAGCAGCTTGGGATTTGGGGGCGACTATGGCTACACCTTC.

The chain joins TRBV5-1 to TRBJ1-2; D is unresolved. The CDR3 length is 14 residues. Germline V CDR1 and CDR2: SGHRS, YFSETQ. Trimming cost V 5 bases and J 0 bases, with 11 bases left between them. DNA for the CDR3: TGCGCCAGCAGTCCCAGAAACACTAACTATGGCTACACCTTC. Amino acids: CASSPRNTNYGYTF. Full variable domain (rest looked up from reference TRBV5-1 and TRBJ1-2): KAGVTQTPRYLIKTRGQQVTLSCSPISGHRSVSWYQQTPGQGLQFLFEYFSETQRNKGNFPGRFSGRQFSNSRSEMNVSTLELGDSALYLCASSPRNTNYGYTFGSGTRLTVV.

In this sample, this clonotype turned up many times. V gene TRBV7-2 combines with J gene TRBJ2-7, with D perhaps TRBD1 (6 bases). Germline loops: CDR1 SGHTA, CDR2 FQGNSA. The CDR3 runs 16 residues. The V end lost 6 bases, the J end lost 4 bases, and 22 bases lay between the germline ends. CDR3 protein: CASSPTPGHIYYEQYF. The CDR3 DNA reads as TGTGCCAGCAGTCCTACCCCGGGACACATCTATTACGAGCAGTACTTC.

In its sample, this clonotype was seen many times. The V call is TRBV7-8, the J call TRBJ1-5, with 8 bases identical to TRBD1. This CDR3 has 16 residues. The V and J ends lost 0 bases and 7 bases, in that order; junction bases with no gene match: 8. CDR1 is SGHVS and CDR2 is FQNEAQ in the germline V gene. CDR3 DNA sequence: TGTGCCAGCAGCTTAGCGGGCAGGGGGCGAGAGCAGCCCCAGCATTTT. Its translation is CASSLAGRGREQPQHF.

In regard to this clonotype: It may be a read error: a sequence one base away is much more abundant. The V and J genes are TRBV6-5 and TRBJ1-1, with D hard to call. The CDR3 covers 14 residues. V gave up 7 bases and J gave up 4 bases, with 16 bases separating them. Germline V gives CDR1 MNHEY, CDR2 SVGAGI. This chain's CDR3 is CASMQVCGGTEAFF. Written as DNA, the CDR3 is TGTGCCAGCATGCAGGTCTGTGGTGGCACTGAAGCTTTCTTT.

The chain has TRBV11-2 and TRBJ2-2; 9 bases line up with TRBD1. With V trimmed by 5 bases and J by 1 base, 5 bases remained unmatched. The CDR3 runs to 16 residues. Germline V CDR1 and CDR2: SGHAT, FQNNGV. The CDR3 sequence: CASSTQGAMNTGELFF. The CDR3 nucleotides are TGTGCCAGCAGCACACAGGGGGCCATGAACACCGGGGAGCTGTTTTTT.

This clonotype occurred a few times. V gene TRBV24-1 combines with J gene TRBJ2-7; 7 bases map to TRBD1. V was clipped by 6 bases and J by 2 bases; unmatched bases: 9. Germline V gives CDR1 KGHDR, CDR2 SFDVKD. CDR3 length: 15 residues. The CDR3 reads CATSPGTANTYEQYF. CDR3 nucleotide sequence: TGTGCCACCAGTCCCGGGACAGCGAACACCTACGAGCAGTACTTC.

This clonotype was seen a handful of times. V and J are TRBV20-1 and TRBJ1-1; 12 positions agree with TRBD1. The CDR3 sequence is 14 residues long. Germline-derived CDR1 and CDR2 are DFQATT and SNEGSKA (reference sequence). V was clipped by 2 bases and J by 11 bases; unmatched bases: 9. The CDR3 loop is CSARIGTGGEKAFF. In DNA form, the CDR3 reads TGCAGTGCTAGAATTGGGACAGGGGGCGAGAAGGCTTTCTTT.

Many counts were recorded for this clonotype. This chain links TRBV9 with TRBJ2-2; TRBD1 or TRBD2 may be the D gene (5 bases each). V shed 0 bases and J shed 2 bases, with 8 bases lying between them. From germline, CDR1 is SGDLS and CDR2 YYNGEE. The CDR3 has 15 residues. The CDR3 DNA reads TGTGCCAGCAGCGTAGGGGGGTTCAACACCGGGGAGCTGTTTTTT. Protein product: CASSVGGFNTGELFF.

In this sample, this clonotype turned up many times. The chain's CDR3 is CASSLGSRGTDTQYF. Here the CDR3 DNA reads TGCGCCAGCAGCCTAGGAAGTAGAGGCACAGATACGCAGTATTTT. The chain combines TRBV5-1 with TRBJ2-3, with unresolved D. This CDR3 contains 15 residues. The germline CDR1 and CDR2 sequences are SGHRS and YFSETQ. With 4 bases removed from V and 1 base from J, the gap between germline ends came to 13 bases.

This clonotype was detected many times. The chain employs TRBV5-1 and TRBJ1-1, with TRBD1 identical over 7 bases. The CDR3 extends over 14 amino acids. The junction had 5 bases not matched to a gene; V was cut back by 4 bases and J by 2 bases. Germline loops: CDR1 SGHRS, CDR2 YFSETQ. CDR3 in DNA: TGCGCCAGCAGCCCGAGGACAGGTAACACTGAAGCTTTCTTT. Translation gives CASSPRTGNTEAFF.

This clonotype was seen many times. The chain combines TRBV7-9 with TRBJ2-7, with D possibly matching TRBD1 (6 bases). The CDR3 runs to 14 residues. V was shortened by 1 base and J by 2 bases, with 9 bases between the two germline ends. Germline V gene lookup returns CDR1 SEHNR and CDR2 FQNEAQ (reference sequence). Written as DNA, the CDR3 is TGTGCCAGCAGCTTAGGAGGACAGACCTACGAGCAGTACTTC. It specifies CASSLGGQTYEQYF.

This clonotype was observed a few times. J is TRBJ2-1 and V is TRBV27; TRBD2 aligns across 9 bases. This CDR3 is 15 amino acids long. The trim removed 3 bases at V and 4 bases at J, leaving 4 bases unmatched. From germline, CDR1 is MNHEY and CDR2 SMNVEV (reference sequence). CDR3 bases: TGTGCCAGCAGTTTTGTAGCGGGGGATTACAATGAGCAGTTCTTC. It codes for CASSFVAGDYNEQFF.

Ten or more counts support this clonotype. CDR3 residues: CASSFGYEQYF. CDR3 in DNA: TGTGCCAGCAGCTTCGGCTACGAGCAGTACTTC. The V gene is TRBV5-6, the J gene TRBJ2-7; D not resolved. CDR1 SGHDT and CDR2 YYEEEE come from the germline V gene. Trimming took 2 bases from V and 3 from J, leaving 3 bases between them. This CDR3 has 11 amino acids.

There are many counts of this clonotype. The chain recombines TRBV21-1 with TRBJ1-2; TRBD1 is the table's D call, not checked against the DNA. TRBV21-1 is a recognized pseudogene. The CDR3 covers 16 residues. DNA of the CDR3: TGTGCCAGCAGCAGAGTCCCCGGAAGACAAAACTATGGCTACACCTTC. Its protein is CASSRVPGRQNYGYTF.

This clonotype was recorded at least ten times. The chain joins TRBV10-1 to TRBJ2-3; D not certain. The CDR3 spans 15 residues. Trimming removed 6 bases at V and 0 bases at J, with 13 bases between. Per the germline V gene, CDR1 is WNHNN and CDR2 is SYGVQD (reference sequence). As DNA, the CDR3 is TGCGCCAGCAGCCCTTTAGAAGCTAGCACAGATACGCAGTATTTT. Amino acid sequence: CASSPLEASTDTQYF.

In regard to this clonotype: A read error may be the cause here, since a much bigger clone is one base away. The chain carries TRBV5-8 and TRBJ2-4; 8 bases fit TRBD1. The CDR3 is made up of 13 amino acids. CDR1 and CDR2 from the germline V gene are SGHTS and YDEGEE. As DNA, the CDR3 is TGTGCCAGCAGCTTAGACAGGGGAAACACTCAGTACTTC. Protein: CASSLDRGNTQYF.

This clonotype was recorded at least ten times. J is TRBJ2-7 and V is TRBV11-2, with a possible D match to TRBD2 (5 bases). This CDR3 region has 12 residues. The germline V gene has CDR1 SGHAT and CDR2 FQNNGV. V was pared by 5 bases and J by 3 bases, with 8 bases between. CDR3 nucleotide sequence: TGTGCCAGCAGCCCCCGGGGCTACGAGCAGTACTTC. Translated, it gives CASSPRGYEQYF.

This clonotype was seen many times. One base away lies a much larger clone, so this may be a sequencing read error. The J gene is TRBJ1-1, the V gene TRBV27; TRBD1 is a possible D gene (6 bases). The V and J ends lost 2 bases and 9 bases respectively, with 13 bases between them. This CDR3 region has 13 residues. Germline assignment: CDR1 MNHEY and CDR2 SMNVEV (reference sequence). For the CDR3, the DNA is TGTGCCAGCAGTTTAATAACCGGGACAAAAGCTTTCTTT. It codes for CASSLITGTKAFF.

The sample holds many counts of this clonotype. The genes are TRBV20-1 and TRBJ2-2; D not certain. V was clipped by 4 bases and J by 4 bases, with 10 bases between them. CDR1 DFQATT and CDR2 SNEGSKA come from the germline V gene (reference sequence). The CDR3 length is 13 residues. The CDR3 nucleotides read TGCAGTGCTACCCCCGGTGGCACCGGGGAGCTGTTTTTT. This translates into CSATPGGTGELFF.

This clonotype was seen ten or more times. The DNA of the CDR3 is TGCAGTGCTTCTCAGGGGGCAGATACGCAGTATTTT. It codes for CSASQGADTQYF. V is TRBV20-1 and J is TRBJ2-3; TRBD1 matches at 7 bases. The CDR3 totals 12 residues. CDR1 and CDR2 (germline): DFQATT, SNEGSKA (reference sequence). J was trimmed by 4 bases and V by 5 bases; bases with no gene match: 3.

This clonotype was counted many times. This chain links TRBV7-9 with TRBJ1-1; tentatively, D is TRBD1 (5 bases). The germline V and J ends were trimmed by 4 bases and 10 bases, with 13 bases remaining between them. Germline V gene data show CDR1 as SEHNR and CDR2 as FQNEAQ (reference sequence). The CDR3 is 12 residues long. CDR3 protein: CASSWGRPPAFF. The CDR3 DNA sequence: TGTGCCAGCAGCTGGGGACGACCTCCAGCTTTCTTT.

This clonotype was recorded many times. V gene TRBV4-1 combines with J gene TRBJ1-5, with D possibly being TRBD1 (6 bases). There are 17 residues in the CDR3. V gave up 2 bases and J gave up 9 bases, with 23 bases separating them. Germline-derived CDR1 and CDR2 are MGHRA and YSYEKL. The CDR3 DNA reads TGCGCCAGCAGCCAATTATCAGGGGCAGTCGCAGAGTGGCCCCAGCATTTT. It yields the protein CASSQLSGAVAEWPQHF.

This clonotype was found many times. This chain connects TRBV5-1 to TRBJ2-7; 7 nucleotides agree with TRBD2. J lost 6 bases, V lost 7 bases, and 16 bases had no gene match. Germline assignment: CDR1 SGHRS and CDR2 YFSETQ. CDR3 size: 15 residues. The chain's CDR3 is CASGTDPGGLSEQYF. The CDR3 DNA is TGCGCCAGCGGCACAGACCCCGGGGGGTTAAGCGAGCAGTACTTC.

This clonotype was found a few times. The chain uses TRBV5-1 and TRBJ1-2; tentative D call: TRBD1 (5 bases). Germline lookup yields CDR1 SGHRS and CDR2 YFSETQ. The germline V and J ends were trimmed by 4 bases and 1 base, with 17 bases remaining between them. The CDR3 consists of 16 residues. CDR3 in amino acids: CASSDFTREYNYGYTF. DNA of the CDR3: TGCGCCAGCAGCGATTTTACCAGGGAATATAACTATGGCTACACCTTC.

This clonotype has at least ten counts. This chain links TRBV6-2 or TRBV6-3 with TRBJ2-7; possibly TRBD1 or TRBD2 for D (5 bases each). Germline V gene sequence: CDR1 MNHEY, CDR2 SVGEGT. The germline V and J ends were trimmed by 4 bases and 0 bases, with 16 bases remaining between them. This CDR3 has 16 amino acids. CDR3 amino acids: CASSWGSRVTSYEQYF. The CDR3 coding sequence is TGTGCCAGCAGTTGGGGGTCGCGGGTGACCTCCTACGAGCAGTACTTC.

This clonotype has a count of ten or more. The J gene is TRBJ1-2, the V gene TRBV10-3; TRBD1 matches 9 bases. CDR1 is ENHRY and CDR2 is SYGVKD in the germline V gene. The CDR3 has 15 residues. V lost 8 bases, J lost 7 bases, and 14 bases stayed unmatched. CDR3 region: CAISPPRQGVVGYTF. CDR3 DNA sequence: TGTGCCATCTCCCCACCCCGACAGGGGGTAGTTGGCTACACCTTC.

This clonotype has at least ten counts. The J gene is TRBJ1-1, the V gene TRBV29-1; D possibly corresponds to TRBD1 (6 bases). There are 13 residues in the CDR3. The V end lost 7 bases, the J end lost 5 bases, and 17 bases lay between the germline ends. Germline V gene lookup returns CDR1 SQVTM and CDR2 ANQGSEA. Written as DNA, the CDR3 is TGCAGCGCCCCCTCTCAAGGGGGGACTGAAGCTTTCTTT. Its protein is CSAPSQGGTEAFF.